These 24 T cell receptor beta chains were all obtained from the same sample, sequenced in a study of blood T cell repertoires in COVID-19. Produced via immunoSEQ multiplex PCR; TCRdb's table is partial and in-frame only. The table lists 200,000 to 250,000 clones, about 92% of them singletons. Sequenced input: peripheral blood. The receptors originated from a man aged 30 to 39 with acute or convalescent COVID-19.

This chain links TRBV27 with TRBJ2-6; D not certain. V was shortened by 6 bases and J by 2 bases, with 5 bases between the two germline ends. Germline lookup yields CDR1 MNHEY and CDR2 SMNVEV (reference sequence). The CDR3 is made up of 13 amino acids. CDR3 DNA sequence: TGTGCCAGCAGCGTCGCTGGGGCCAACGTCCTGACTTTC. Amino acids: CASSVAGANVLTF.

Comment on this clone: The same CDR3 also results from other DNA sequences found in this sample. The chain joins TRBV19 to TRBJ1-5; D is perhaps TRBD1 (5 bases). The length of the CDR3 is 13 residues. V lost 0 bases to trimming and J lost 7 bases, with 7 bases between them. Germline V gene lookup returns CDR1 LNHDA and CDR2 SQIVND (reference sequence). The CDR3 is CASSIEGGQPQHF. The CDR3 DNA is TGTGCCAGTAGTATAGAGGGGGGACAGCCCCAGCATTTT.

This rearrangement joins TRBV5-3 to TRBJ2-3; no clear D. TRBV5-3 is filed as an ORF, its function uncertain. There are 15 residues in the CDR3. Trimming stripped 4 bases from V and 0 bases from J, with 12 bases between. CDR3: CARSLDWPSTDTQYF. The CDR3 nucleotides read TGTGCCAGAAGCCTTGACTGGCCCAGCACAGATACGCAGTATTTT.

V is TRBV27 and J is TRBJ1-2; D gene unclear. Germline V gene sequence: CDR1 MNHEY, CDR2 SMNVEV (reference sequence). The V end lost 3 bases, the J end lost 1 base, and 6 bases lay between the germline ends. The CDR3 covers 13 residues. In nucleotides, the CDR3 is TGTGCCAGCAGTTTTTCCCTTAACTATGGCTACACCTTC. This sequence encodes CASSFSLNYGYTF.

The J gene is TRBJ2-3, the V gene TRBV5-1, with 12 bases that match TRBD1. Losses at the gene ends were 4 bases for V and 3 bases for J; bases not matched to a gene: 6. Germline CDR1 is SGHRS and CDR2 is YFSETQ. The CDR3 has 16 amino acids. The CDR3 nucleotides are TGCGCCAGCAGCGGGGGGACAGGGGGCAATACAGATACGCAGTATTTT. This codes for CASSGGTGGNTDTQYF.

The chain employs TRBV11-2 and TRBJ2-7, with 9 bases matching TRBD1. With 5 bases clipped from V and 6 bases from J, the junction kept 11 bases outside the gene matches. Germline V gives CDR1 SGHAT, CDR2 FQNNGV. The CDR3 totals 15 residues. For the CDR3, the DNA is TGTGCCAGCAGCGCACAGGGGGCGCGATTTCTCGAGCAGTACTTC. Its translation is CASSAQGARFLEQYF.

This sequence joins TRBV7-6 and TRBJ2-7; 10 positions agree with TRBD1. The junction had 6 bases not matched to a gene; V was cut back by 5 bases and J by 2 bases. The CDR3 runs 15 residues. Germline V gene data show CDR1 as SGHVS and CDR2 as FNYEAQ. In DNA, the CDR3 is TGTGCCAGCAGCCCAGGACAGGGGGGGCCCTACGAGCAGTACTTC. This sequence encodes CASSPGQGGPYEQYF.

V usage is TRBV6-5 and J usage is TRBJ2-2; tentatively, D is TRBD2 (6 bases). V was pared by 7 bases and J by 4 bases, with 10 bases between. CDR1 MNHEY and CDR2 SVGAGI come from the germline V gene. This CDR3 has 13 amino acids. The DNA for the CDR3 is TGTGCCAGCATTCGGGGGAGCACCGGGGAGCTGTTTTTT. Translation gives CASIRGSTGELFF.

The rearrangement links TRBV5-1 to TRBJ2-3, with 8 positions matching TRBD2. There are 15 residues in the CDR3. The V and J ends lost 5 bases and 3 bases, in that order; junction bases with no gene match: 8. Germline V CDR1 and CDR2: SGHRS, YFSETQ. As DNA, the CDR3 is TGCGCCAGCAGATCGAGCGGGGGATCTACAGATACGCAGTATTTT. Translation: CASRSSGGSTDTQYF.

The chain combines TRBV28 with TRBJ2-3, with 7 bases aligning to TRBD1. J was trimmed by 2 bases and V by 6 bases; bases with no gene match: 14. CDR1 is MDHEN and CDR2 is SYDVKM in the germline V gene. This CDR3 contains 17 residues. CDR3 residues: CASSSPSRDRHTDTQYF. The CDR3 DNA is TGTGCCAGCAGCTCCCCGAGCCGGGACAGACACACAGATACGCAGTATTTT.

The genes are TRBV3-1 (or the pseudogene TRBV3-2) and TRBJ1-2, with a weak D call TRBD1 (6 bases). The CDR3 runs 15 residues. CDR1 and CDR2 (germline): LGHDT, YNNKEL (reference sequence). V was cut by 2 bases and J by 6 bases, with 16 bases left in between. The CDR3 sequence is CASSQYGRGDDGYTF. The CDR3 nucleotides are TGTGCCAGCAGCCAATACGGGAGGGGGGACGATGGCTACACCTTC.

The chain employs TRBV12-3 or TRBV12-4 and TRBJ1-1; tentative D call: TRBD1 (5 bases). The V end was cut by 2 bases, the J end by 5 bases, with 6 bases between. The CDR3 contains 12 residues. The chain's CDR3 is CASSLQGTEAFF. CDR3 DNA sequence: TGTGCCAGCAGTTTACAGGGAACTGAAGCTTTCTTT.

J is TRBJ2-7 and V is TRBV4-1; 9 bases line up with TRBD1. The CDR3 loop spans 14 amino acids. Losses at the gene ends were 8 bases for V and 2 bases for J; bases not matched to a gene: 7. The germline gives CDR1 MGHRA, CDR2 YSYEKL. CDR3 sequence (DNA): TGCGCCAGCTCGTCCGGGACAGGGACCTACGAGCAGTACTTC. Protein product: CASSSGTGTYEQYF.

This chain connects TRBV28 to TRBJ2-3; no firm D call. The V end was cut by 3 bases, the J end by 6 bases, with 10 bases between. Germline CDR1 MDHEN, CDR2 SYDVKM. This CDR3 is 13 amino acids long. The CDR3 nucleotides read TGTGCCAGCAGTTTGCCCCCAGTTGATACGCAGTATTTT. Translating it yields CASSLPPVDTQYF. The complete variable domain, with remaining parts taken from reference TRBV28 and TRBJ2-3, reads DVKVTQSSRYLVKRTGEKVFLECVQDMDHENMFWYRQDPGLGLRLIYFSYDVKMKEKGDIPEGYSVSREKKERFSLILESASTNQTSMYLCASSLPPVDTQYFGPGTRLTVL.

In this sample, this clone turned up once. The junction does not match germline at one end; this may be a read error. The V and J genes are TRBV7-7 and TRBJ2-3; maybe TRBD1 (6 bases). The CDR3 contains 15 residues. The V gene's germline CDR1 is SSHAT and CDR2 FNYEAQ (reference sequence). CDR3 amino acids: CASSSGTTSTDTQYF. In DNA form, the CDR3 reads TGTGCTAGCAGCTCCGGGACAACTAGCACAGATACGCAGTATTTT.

V usage is TRBV9 and J usage is TRBJ2-5; D possibly corresponds to TRBD1 (5 bases). Trimming removed 3 bases at V and 1 base at J, with 10 bases between. This CDR3 has 14 amino acids. CDR1 and CDR2 (germline): SGDLS, YYNGEE. This chain's CDR3 is CASSASGAQETQYF. CDR3 DNA sequence: TGTGCCAGCAGCGCGTCTGGGGCCCAAGAGACCCAGTACTTC.

The chain combines TRBV5-4 with TRBJ2-2; TRBD1 matches at 10 bases. CDR1 is SGHNT and CDR2 is YYREEE in the germline V gene (reference sequence). The CDR3 loop spans 17 amino acids. The trim removed 5 bases at V and 7 bases at J, leaving 14 bases unmatched. The CDR3 sequence is CASSSSRDRGAVGELFF. The DNA of the CDR3 is TGTGCCAGCAGTTCATCCCGGGACAGGGGCGCGGTCGGGGAGCTGTTTTTT.

This chain links TRBV10-3 with TRBJ2-2; the match to TRBD2 covers 13 bases. The V and J ends lost 6 bases and 8 bases, in that order; junction bases with no gene match: 15. CDR3 length: 18 amino acids. The germline V gene encodes CDR1 ENHRY and CDR2 SYGVKD. As DNA, the CDR3 is TGTGCCATCAGCCGGACTAGCGGGAGAGCGGACAGAATGGGGGAGCTGTTTTTT. It codes for CAISRTSGRADRMGELFF.

This sequence joins TRBV6-5 and TRBJ1-6; 7 bases fit TRBD1. Per the germline V gene, CDR1 is MNHEY and CDR2 is SVGAGI. This CDR3 spans 15 amino acids. Trimming took 2 bases from V and 6 from J; bases not matched to a gene: 4. The CDR3 region is CASSYVYRGNSPLHF. CDR3 sequence (DNA): TGTGCCAGCAGTTACGTTTACAGGGGTAATTCACCCCTCCACTTT.

V is TRBV7-3 and J is TRBJ2-1, with 9 bases lining up with TRBD1. The junction had 4 bases not matched to a gene; V was cut back by 3 bases and J by 4 bases. CDR1 is SGHTA, CDR2 FQGTGA, per germline. There are 15 residues in the CDR3. CDR3 protein: CASSLTGGFYNEQFF. The CDR3 DNA sequence: TGTGCCAGCAGCTTGACAGGGGGTTTTTACAATGAGCAGTTCTTC.

V is TRBV5-8 and J is TRBJ1-6; D possibly corresponds to TRBD1 (6 bases). CDR3 length equals 17 residues. Trimming stripped 4 bases from V and 6 bases from J, with 20 bases between. Per the germline V gene, CDR1 is SGHTS and CDR2 is YDEGEE. CDR3 amino acids: CASSVGEGVGGNSPLHF. DNA of the CDR3: TGTGCCAGCAGCGTCGGTGAAGGTGTAGGGGGTAATTCACCCCTCCACTTT.

V gene TRBV7-2 combines with J gene TRBJ2-5; D possibly corresponds to TRBD2 (6 bases). The CDR3 has 16 residues. Between the trimmed V and J ends, which lost 1 base and 4 bases, there was a span of 16 bases. The germline V gene has CDR1 SGHTA and CDR2 FQGNSA. CDR3 bases: TGTGCCAGCAGCTTAGGATTTATGGGGGGTAGAGAGACCCAGTACTTC. Amino acids: CASSLGFMGGRETQYF.

The V call is TRBV10-2, the J call TRBJ1-5; D ambiguous. Between the trimmed V and J ends, which lost 3 bases and 0 bases, there was a span of 6 bases. Germline V gene sequence: CDR1 WSHSY, CDR2 SAAADI. CDR3 length: 14 residues. The CDR3, as DNA: TGCGCCAGCAGTGACAGATATAGCAATCAGCCCCAGCATTTT. Residues: CASSDRYSNQPQHF.

V is TRBV5-8 and J is TRBJ2-1; 7 nucleotides match TRBD1. Germline V CDR1 and CDR2: SGHTS, YDEGEE. The junction had 3 bases not matched to a gene; V was cut back by 3 bases and J by 3 bases. The CDR3 totals 14 residues. CDR3 sequence (DNA): TGTGCCAGCAGCTGGGGGACAGTCTACAATGAGCAGTTCTTC. Its translation: CASSWGTVYNEQFF.